Given below is one T cell receptor (beta chain) in context. Its specificity is not known. The germline V gene encodes CDR1 SGHTA and CDR2 FQGNSA. The CDR3 extends over 14 amino acids. V lost 9 bases to trimming and J lost 9 bases; unmatched junction nucleotides: 11. The source of the sample is a study of blood T cells in healthy people across ages. General study points: Fewer expanded clones and more diversity marked long-lived versus aged donors. There was a strong correlation between TCR beta diversity and naive T cell percentage. Any conclusive comparison of naive versus antigen-experienced cells was prevented by using unsorted PBMCs.

Through a sample-barcoded 5' primer and a J-beta primer mix, a second PCR was run for roughly 6 to 11 cycles. CDR3-containing paired-end reads numbering at least 2.5 million came from each sample. TCRdb reprocessed the 5' RACE reads via MiXCR and lists one record per CDR3 protein. The sample lists about 900,000 distinct CDR3 sequences; around 48% were seen once. This rearrangement joins TRBV7-2 to TRBJ2-3; TRBD1 matches 11 bases. The source material was blood. This TCR was recovered from a man between 25 and 39 years old in good health. The CDR3 sequence: CASRSGTGGLTQYF. The CDR3 bases are TGTGCCAGTAGGTCCGGGACAGGGGGTTTGACGCAGTATTTT.